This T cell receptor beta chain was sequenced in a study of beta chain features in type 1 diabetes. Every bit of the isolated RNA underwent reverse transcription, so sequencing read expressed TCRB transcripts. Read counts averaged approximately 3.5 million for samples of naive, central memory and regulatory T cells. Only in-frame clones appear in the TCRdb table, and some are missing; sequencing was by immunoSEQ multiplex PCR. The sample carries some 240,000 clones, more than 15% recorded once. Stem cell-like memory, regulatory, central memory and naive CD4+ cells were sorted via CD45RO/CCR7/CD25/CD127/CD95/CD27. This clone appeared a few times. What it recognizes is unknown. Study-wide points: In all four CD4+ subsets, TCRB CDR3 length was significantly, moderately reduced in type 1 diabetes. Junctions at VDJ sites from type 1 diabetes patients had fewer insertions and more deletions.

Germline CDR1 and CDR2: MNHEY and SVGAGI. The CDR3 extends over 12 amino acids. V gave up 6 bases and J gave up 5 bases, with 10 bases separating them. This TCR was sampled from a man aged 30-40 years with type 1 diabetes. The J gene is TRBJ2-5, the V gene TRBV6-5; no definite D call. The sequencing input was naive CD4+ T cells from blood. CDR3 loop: CASSFSRETQYF. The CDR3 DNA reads TGTGCCAGCAGCTTCTCGCGGGAGACCCAGTACTTC.